Below, 16 T cell receptor beta chains from the same sample are listed, as sequenced in a study of radiotherapy plus CTLA-4 blockade in lung cancer. Here immunoSEQ multiplex PCR was the method, and the copy in TCRdb shows in-frame clones only, minus some. The top ten hold 15% to 20% of the sample, which has more than 25,000 clones, about four fifths seen once. Source: peripheral blood, taken from a patient treated with radiotherapy plus ipilimumab. Receptors originate from a human donor with non-small cell lung cancer that progressed on radiotherapy plus ipilimumab.

J is TRBJ2-3 and V is TRBV28; 11 positions match TRBD2. The trim removed 5 bases at V and 5 bases at J, leaving 6 bases unmatched. In germline, CDR1 is MDHEN, CDR2 SYDVKM. The CDR3 consists of 15 residues. The chain's CDR3 is CASSPTSGGGDTQYF. CDR3 coding DNA: TGTGCCAGCAGTCCCACTAGCGGGGGTGGAGATACGCAGTATTTT.

J is TRBJ2-7 and V is TRBV7-3; 8 bases are shared with TRBD1. CDR1 and CDR2 from the germline V gene are SGHTA and FQGTGA. V trimming: 5 bases; J trimming: 1 base; junction bases outside the gene matches: 10. The length of the CDR3 is 16 residues. The CDR3 loop reads CASSRTGPSGSYEQYF. CDR3 coding DNA: TGTGCCAGCAGCCGGACAGGGCCCTCGGGGTCCTACGAGCAGTACTTC.

This clone was counted a single time. The V call is TRBV6-4, the J call TRBJ2-2; a weak D match, TRBD2 (6 bases). The ends were cut back, 4 bases at V and 0 bases at J, with 9 bases in the middle. The germline V gene has CDR1 MRHNA and CDR2 SNTAGT. This CDR3 contains 15 residues. In nucleotides, the CDR3 is TGTGCCAGCAGTGCCGGGGGTGCGAACACCGGGGAGCTGTTTTTT. Translated: CASSAGGANTGELFF.

The chain joins TRBV4-1 to TRBJ1-1, with D unresolved. V dropped 1 base and J dropped 1 base, with 7 bases sitting between them. Per the germline V gene, CDR1 is MGHRA and CDR2 is YSYEKL. The CDR3 is 14 amino acids. CDR3 sequence: CASSQGPGNTEAFF. CDR3 DNA: TGCGCCAGCAGCCAAGGTCCGGGGAACACTGAAGCTTTCTTT.

The rearrangement uses TRBV28 and TRBJ1-1, with a weak D call TRBD1 (5 bases). The CDR3 contains 13 residues. Germline loops: CDR1 MDHEN, CDR2 SYDVKM. The V end lost 7 bases, the J end lost 1 base, and 10 bases lay between the germline ends. The CDR3 spells CASTSGPNTEAFF. The DNA for the CDR3 is TGTGCCAGCACCTCGGGACCGAACACTGAAGCTTTCTTT.

J is TRBJ1-1 and V is TRBV9; D gene unclear. CDR1 SGDLS and CDR2 YYNGEE come from the germline V gene. The CDR3 consists of 14 residues. The germline V and J ends were trimmed by 3 bases and 2 bases, with 11 bases remaining between them. The CDR3 region is CASSALLGNTEAFF. CDR3 coding DNA: TGTGCCAGCAGCGCCCTTCTGGGAAACACTGAAGCTTTCTTT.

This clone was observed a few times. The rearrangement joins TRBV28 to TRBJ2-7; D could derive from TRBD1 or TRBD2 (6 bases each). The CDR3 covers 13 residues. V lost 8 bases to trimming and J lost 2 bases, with 13 bases between them. Germline V gene lookup returns CDR1 MDHEN and CDR2 SYDVKM. The CDR3 loop is CASGGTPTYEQYF. Written as DNA, the CDR3 is TGTGCCAGCGGGGGGACACCCACCTACGAGCAGTACTTC. Combining the CDR3 with reference TRBV28 and TRBJ2-7 gives the whole variable domain DVKVTQSSRYLVKRTGEKVFLECVQDMDHENMFWYRQDPGLGLRLIYFSYDVKMKEKGDIPEGYSVSREKKERFSLILESASTNQTSMYLCASGGTPTYEQYFGPGTRLTVT.

The chain joins TRBV7-9 to TRBJ1-4; 7 bases are shared with TRBD1. The ends lost 5 bases at V and 7 bases at J; junction bases unmatched: 13. The germline gives CDR1 SEHNR, CDR2 FQNEAQ (reference sequence). CDR3 length equals 16 residues. CDR3: CASSRTSGQEGEKLFF. The CDR3 DNA follows: TGTGCCAGCAGCCGCACGTCCGGACAGGAGGGTGAAAAACTGTTTTTT.

The count of this clone is one. The chain couples TRBV6-5 to TRBJ2-2; 8 bases align to TRBD2. CDR1 is MNHEY and CDR2 is SVGAGI in the germline V gene. The CDR3 spans 12 residues. J was trimmed by 7 bases and V by 11 bases; bases with no gene match: 6. CDR3 sequence: CAAREGSGELFF. The CDR3 DNA is TGTGCCGCCCGGGAGGGGAGCGGGGAGCTGTTTTTT.

The CDR3 sequence is CASRTRREDVGFEKLFF. The CDR3 DNA follows: TGTGCCAGCAGGACCCGGCGAGAGGACGTAGGTTTTGAAAAACTGTTTTTT. This sequence joins TRBV28 and TRBJ1-4; the D is unclear. V gave up 6 bases and J gave up 7 bases, with 24 bases separating them. The germline V gene encodes CDR1 MDHEN and CDR2 SYDVKM. The CDR3 is made up of 17 amino acids.

The J gene is TRBJ2-7, the V gene TRBV4-1, with TRBD2 matching 8 bases. The trim removed 0 bases at V and 0 bases at J, leaving 4 bases unmatched. Germline V gene lookup returns CDR1 MGHRA and CDR2 YSYEKL. The CDR3 spans 16 residues. Written as DNA, the CDR3 is TGCGCCAGCAGCCAAGATCTAGGGACTAGCTCCTACGAGCAGTACTTC. Protein: CASSQDLGTSSYEQYF.

The V gene is TRBV14, the J gene TRBJ1-2; D uncertain. Trimming removed 1 base from V and 5 bases from J, with 5 bases in between. The CDR3 runs to 12 residues. Germline V gene lookup returns CDR1 SGHDN and CDR2 FVKESK. The CDR3 DNA reads as TGTGCCAGCAGCCAAGCCTTTTATGGCTACACCTTC. It specifies CASSQAFYGYTF.

This clone was picked up a small number of times. The J gene is TRBJ2-1, the V gene TRBV6-1, with 9 nucleotides matching TRBD2. The CDR3 extends over 13 amino acids. Germline V gives CDR1 MNHNS, CDR2 SASEGT. V lost 5 bases, J lost 15 bases, and 11 bases stayed unmatched. In DNA, the CDR3 is TGTGCCAGCAGTTTGGGGGCTAGCGGGATTCGGTTCTTC. As protein: CASSLGASGIRFF.

This clone appeared once. The rearrangement links TRBV4-3 to TRBJ1-5, with D hard to call. This CDR3 comprises 14 residues. Trimming shortened V by 0 bases and J by 4 bases, and 7 bases separated the two germline ends. Germline-derived CDR1 and CDR2 are LGHNA and YSLEER. Written as DNA, the CDR3 is TGCGCCAGCAGCCAAGAGTGGGCTAATCAGCCCCAGCATTTT. As protein: CASSQEWANQPQHF.

The chain links TRBV18 to TRBJ2-3, with 7 nucleotides matching TRBD2. The CDR3 length is 16 residues. J lost 5 bases, V lost 6 bases, and 14 bases had no gene match. Germline V lookup: CDR1 KGHSH, CDR2 LQKENI. This CDR3 is CASSREVAGSGDTQYF. In DNA form, the CDR3 reads TGTGCCAGCTCCCGAGAGGTAGCGGGTTCAGGAGATACGCAGTATTTT.

V usage is TRBV28 and J usage is TRBJ1-1; possibly TRBD1 for D (5 bases). The ends were cut back, 0 bases at V and 1 base at J, with 6 bases in the middle. Germline loops: CDR1 MDHEN, CDR2 SYDVKM. The CDR3 spans 14 residues. CDR3 nucleotide sequence: TGTGCCAGCAGTTTATGGAGGGGGAACACTGAAGCTTTCTTT. Its translation is CASSLWRGNTEAFF.